Following are 26 T cell receptor beta chains from one sample sequenced in a study of OX40 agonist ivuxolimab in advanced cancers. Profiled with immunoSEQ multiplex PCR; TCRdb holds only in-frame clones, not every one. Among tens of thousands of clones listed, 75% to 90% were seen once. Sequenced here: CD4+ or CD8+ T cells sorted from blood, sampled in a trial of the OX40 agonist ivuxolimab. The receptors come from an adult with an advanced solid tumor such as melanoma, head and neck, liver or kidney cancer.

V gene TRBV6-1 combines with J gene TRBJ1-2; a weak D match, TRBD1 (6 bases). Trimming cost V 2 bases and J 5 bases, with 21 bases left between them. The germline V gene has CDR1 MNHNS and CDR2 SASEGT. The CDR3 has 17 amino acids. The CDR3 DNA reads as TGTGCCAGCAGTGAACCCCGCGGGGGGGGCCGGCGGTATGGCTACACCTTC. This gives the protein CASSEPRGGGRRYGYTF.

In DNA, the CDR3 is TGTGCCAGCAGTTACGACAAAGGGAATGAGCAGTTCTTC. This encodes CASSYDKGNEQFF. The chain has TRBV6-5 and TRBJ2-1, with D unclear. This CDR3 spans 13 amino acids. Trimming cost V 2 bases and J 7 bases, with 9 bases left between them. From germline, CDR1 is MNHEY and CDR2 SVGAGI.

This rearrangement joins TRBV5-1 to TRBJ2-7, with TRBD1 as a possible D gene (5 bases). The CDR3 totals 14 residues. With 0 bases removed from V and 2 bases from J, the gap between germline ends came to 9 bases. The germline CDR1 and CDR2 sequences are SGHRS and YFSETQ. As DNA, the CDR3 is TGCGCCAGCAGCTTGGTAGGGGTCACCTACGAGCAGTACTTC. Its protein is CASSLVGVTYEQYF.

The gene calls are TRBV27 and TRBJ2-7, with a weak D call TRBD2 (6 bases). CDR3 length: 11 amino acids. Germline lookup yields CDR1 MNHEY and CDR2 SMNVEV (reference sequence). The V and J ends lost 10 bases and 4 bases respectively, with 11 bases between them. CDR3 residues: CATGTFYEQYF. The CDR3 DNA follows: TGTGCCACCGGGACTTTTTACGAGCAGTACTTC.

This sequence joins TRBV5-1 and TRBJ2-5; D may be TRBD2 (5 bases). This CDR3 region has 15 residues. Germline V gene lookup returns CDR1 SGHRS and CDR2 YFSETQ. Trimming removed 2 bases from V and 5 bases from J, with 16 bases in between. CDR3 bases: TGCGCCAGCAGCTTTTTATCCGTGGAGCGGGAGACCCAGTACTTC. Amino acid sequence: CASSFLSVERETQYF. Full variable domain (outside the CDR3, taken from reference TRBV5-1 and TRBJ2-5): KAGVTQTPRYLIKTRGQQVTLSCSPISGHRSVSWYQQTPGQGLQFLFEYFSETQRNKGNFPGRFSGRQFSNSRSEMNVSTLELGDSALYLCASSFLSVERETQYFGPGTRLLVL.

The chain combines TRBV30 with TRBJ1-2, with D perhaps TRBD1 (6 bases). This CDR3 is built from 18 residues. Per the germline V gene, CDR1 is GTSNPN and CDR2 is SVGIG (reference sequence). V was cut by 0 bases and J by 0 bases, with 20 bases left in between. The CDR3 region has the DNA TGTGCCTGGAGTGTCGGCCCGGGGGGTTGGACAGCTAACTATGGCTACACCTTC. Protein product: CAWSVGPGGWTANYGYTF.

This rearrangement joins TRBV28 to TRBJ2-7, with 10 bases matching TRBD2. The junction had 9 bases not matched to a gene; V was cut back by 5 bases and J by 5 bases. The CDR3 has 15 amino acids. Germline V CDR1 and CDR2: MDHEN, SYDVKM. CDR3 region: CASSPISSGSHEQYF. The CDR3 region has the DNA TGTGCCAGCAGTCCAATTTCTAGCGGGAGCCACGAGCAGTACTTC.

The chain joins TRBV29-1 to TRBJ2-2; the D is unclear. Germline loops: CDR1 SQVTM, CDR2 ANQGSEA. V was pared by 6 bases and J by 7 bases, with 18 bases between. This CDR3 spans 14 amino acids. This CDR3 reads CSVALTGLGGELFF. CDR3 coding DNA: TGCAGCGTCGCCCTGACGGGCCTAGGCGGGGAGCTGTTTTTT.

The rearrangement uses TRBV4-2 and TRBJ2-3, with D unresolved. Germline CDR1 reads LGHNA; CDR2 reads YNFKEQ. V gave up 3 bases and J gave up 7 bases, with 8 bases separating them. The CDR3 has 12 amino acids. DNA of the CDR3: TGTGCCAGCAGCCACGCCCCCCATACGCAGTATTTT. This gives the protein CASSHAPHTQYF.

V gene TRBV11-3 combines with J gene TRBJ1-1; TRBD1 matches at 7 bases. The trim removed 3 bases at V and 5 bases at J, leaving 6 bases unmatched. Germline loops: CDR1 SGHNT, CDR2 YENEEA. This CDR3 region has 14 residues. In DNA, the CDR3 is TGTGCCAGCAGCTTGAAGACAGGGCATACTGAAGCTTTCTTT. Protein sequence: CASSLKTGHTEAFF.

The chain has TRBV6-5 and TRBJ2-1; the match to TRBD1 covers 9 bases. This CDR3 region has 15 residues. The ends lost 7 bases at V and 4 bases at J; junction bases unmatched: 8. Germline assignment: CDR1 MNHEY and CDR2 SVGAGI. The CDR3 here is CASNSGQGFYNEQFF. Here the CDR3 DNA reads TGTGCCAGCAACTCGGGACAGGGCTTTTACAATGAGCAGTTCTTC.

The chain is built from TRBV5-1 and TRBJ2-5; 9 bases agree with TRBD2. CDR1 and CDR2 from the germline V gene are SGHRS and YFSETQ. The CDR3 runs 17 residues. J lost 4 bases, V lost 2 bases, and 12 bases had no gene match. The CDR3 DNA reads as TGCGCCAGCAGCTTCATTGGTGGCGGGAGGGCAGGAGAGACCCAGTACTTC. This gives the protein CASSFIGGGRAGETQYF. The full variable domain, rest sourced from reference TRBV5-1 and TRBJ2-5, is KAGVTQTPRYLIKTRGQQVTLSCSPISGHRSVSWYQQTPGQGLQFLFEYFSETQRNKGNFPGRFSGRQFSNSRSEMNVSTLELGDSALYLCASSFIGGGRAGETQYFGPGTRLLVL.

The rearrangement links TRBV5-5 to TRBJ2-7; D is unclear. From germline, CDR1 is SGHKS and CDR2 YYEKEE (reference sequence). The CDR3 sequence is 13 residues long. With 7 bases removed from V and 0 bases from J, the gap between germline ends came to 11 bases. In DNA form, the CDR3 reads TGTGCCAGCGGGCCGGACCTCTCCTACGAGCAGTACTTC. Translated, it gives CASGPDLSYEQYF.

The chain carries TRBV5-6 and TRBJ2-5; D perhaps matches TRBD2 (5 bases). The ends were cut back, 7 bases at V and 3 bases at J, with 28 bases in the middle. Germline values: CDR1 SGHDT, CDR2 YYEEEE. The CDR3 runs to 18 residues. This CDR3 reads CASHPWRLEGSGEETQYF. The CDR3 nucleotides are TGTGCCAGCCACCCATGGCGGCTCGAGGGCTCGGGTGAAGAGACCCAGTACTTC.

In its sample, this clone was seen once. The genes are TRBV28 and TRBJ2-3; D assignment may be TRBD1 or TRBD2 (5 bases each). The CDR3 has 15 amino acids. V shed 5 bases and J shed 10 bases, with 22 bases lying between them. Germline V CDR1 and CDR2: MDHEN, SYDVKM. The CDR3 sequence is CASSKDRDQPDPQYF. The CDR3 DNA is TGTGCCAGCAGTAAGGACCGGGACCAACCTGACCCGCAGTATTTT.

J is TRBJ2-2 and V is TRBV6-1; the match to TRBD1 covers 8 bases. Germline V gives CDR1 MNHNS, CDR2 SASEGT. This CDR3 has 14 amino acids. V lost 10 bases to trimming and J lost 7 bases; unmatched junction nucleotides: 11. The CDR3 loop reads CATGQGQYVGELFF. The DNA of the CDR3 is TGTGCCACAGGACAGGGCCAATACGTCGGGGAGCTGTTTTTT.

This chain uses TRBV18 with TRBJ1-1; D perhaps matches TRBD1 (5 bases). This CDR3 is 15 amino acids long. The V gene's germline CDR1 is KGHSH and CDR2 LQKENI. The V gene lost 2 bases and the J gene lost 1 base, with 11 bases spanning the gap. The CDR3 region is CASSPTRGENTEAFF. The CDR3 DNA reads TGTGCCAGCTCACCAACCCGGGGGGAGAACACTGAAGCTTTCTTT. Together with reference TRBV18 and TRBJ1-1, the CDR3 gives the full variable domain: NAGVMQNPRHLVRRRGQEARLRCSPMKGHSHVYWYRQLPEEGLKFMVYLQKENIIDESGMPKERFSAEFPKEGPSILRIQQVVRGDSAAYFCASSPTRGENTEAFFGQGTRLTVV.

The chain uses TRBV7-8 and TRBJ2-1; no firm D call. Germline-derived CDR1 and CDR2 are SGHVS and FQNEAQ. CDR3 size: 14 residues. The V end was cut by 0 bases, the J end by 1 base, with 4 bases between. The CDR3 loop reads CASSLAGSYNEQFF. CDR3 sequence (DNA): TGTGCCAGCAGCTTAGCGGGGTCCTACAATGAGCAGTTCTTC. Based on the CDR3 plus reference TRBV7-8 and TRBJ2-1, the full variable domain is GAGVSQSPRYKVAKRGQDVALRCDPISGHVSLFWYQQALGQGPEFLTYFQNEAQLDKSGLPSDRFFAERPEGSVSTLKIQRTQQEDSAVYLCASSLAGSYNEQFFGPGTRLTVL.

V and J are TRBV7-3 and TRBJ2-3; TRBD2 agrees at 9 bases. Losses at the gene ends were 1 base for V and 6 bases for J; bases not matched to a gene: 5. Germline assignment: CDR1 SGHTA and CDR2 FQGTGA. The CDR3 is 15 residues long. CDR3 sequence (DNA): TGTGCCAGCAGCTTAAAGGCGGGAGGGTGGGATACGCAGTATTTT. This gives the protein CASSLKAGGWDTQYF.

The DNA for the CDR3 is TGCAGCGTTGCGTTCCCAGGGAGAGGATGGAATGAGCAGTTCTTC. It encodes CSVAFPGRGWNEQFF. This rearrangement joins TRBV29-1 to TRBJ2-1, with D perhaps TRBD1 or TRBD2 (5 bases each). Germline V gene data show CDR1 as SQVTM and CDR2 as ANQGSEA. V was shortened by 4 bases and J by 7 bases, with 20 bases between the two germline ends. This CDR3 contains 15 residues.

The rearrangement links TRBV19 to TRBJ1-1; D is ambiguous. V dropped 6 bases and J dropped 2 bases, with 13 bases sitting between them. This CDR3 is 14 amino acids long. CDR1 and CDR2 from the germline V gene are LNHDA and SQIVND (reference sequence). Here the CDR3 DNA reads TGTGCCAGTAGCTACGTGGTTAGTAACACTGAAGCTTTCTTT. This codes for CASSYVVSNTEAFF.

This sequence joins TRBV18 and TRBJ2-7, with D tentatively TRBD2 (5 bases). V lost 3 bases to trimming and J lost 1 base, with 25 bases between them. There are 19 residues in the CDR3. Per the germline V gene, CDR1 is KGHSH and CDR2 is LQKENI. The CDR3 protein is CASSPVAGSPEVPSYEQYF. In nucleotides, the CDR3 is TGTGCCAGCTCACCGGTCGCGGGTAGTCCAGAGGTCCCTTCCTACGAGCAGTACTTC.

The gene calls are TRBV7-6 and TRBJ1-2; TRBD1 is a possible D gene (6 bases). With 5 bases removed from V and 8 bases from J, the gap between germline ends came to 12 bases. CDR1 and CDR2 (germline): SGHVS, FNYEAQ. The CDR3 is 12 amino acids. The CDR3 DNA reads as TGTGCCAGCAGCCCGCTACAGGGCGGCTACACCTTC. It is translated as CASSPLQGGYTF.

V is TRBV30 and J is TRBJ2-2; D possibly corresponds to TRBD1 (5 bases). The CDR3 has 16 residues. Looked up from germline, CDR1 is GTSNPN and CDR2 is SVGIG (reference sequence). V gave up 5 bases and J gave up 0 bases, with 16 bases separating them. CDR3 DNA sequence: TGTGCCTGGGCCCTACAGGACGGGCCGAACACCGGGGAGCTGTTTTTT. Translating gives CAWALQDGPNTGELFF.

The V and J genes are TRBV9 and TRBJ2-1, with 7 bases fitting TRBD1. The CDR3 covers 15 residues. CDR1 and CDR2 from the germline V gene are SGDLS and YYNGEE. V gave up 0 bases and J gave up 3 bases; unmatched junction bases: 3. CDR3 loop: CASSVGTGLYNEQFF. CDR3 bases: TGTGCCAGCAGCGTAGGGACAGGTCTCTACAATGAGCAGTTCTTC.

V is TRBV6-6 and J is TRBJ2-3; the D gene is possibly TRBD2 (6 bases). The CDR3 spans 15 residues. Trimming removed 6 bases at V and 2 bases at J, with 15 bases between. Germline CDR1 and CDR2: MNHNY and SVGAGI (reference sequence). CDR3 in amino acids: CASSLIGSPTDTQYF. The DNA for the CDR3 is TGTGCCAGCAGCCTCATCGGGAGTCCCACAGATACGCAGTATTTT.